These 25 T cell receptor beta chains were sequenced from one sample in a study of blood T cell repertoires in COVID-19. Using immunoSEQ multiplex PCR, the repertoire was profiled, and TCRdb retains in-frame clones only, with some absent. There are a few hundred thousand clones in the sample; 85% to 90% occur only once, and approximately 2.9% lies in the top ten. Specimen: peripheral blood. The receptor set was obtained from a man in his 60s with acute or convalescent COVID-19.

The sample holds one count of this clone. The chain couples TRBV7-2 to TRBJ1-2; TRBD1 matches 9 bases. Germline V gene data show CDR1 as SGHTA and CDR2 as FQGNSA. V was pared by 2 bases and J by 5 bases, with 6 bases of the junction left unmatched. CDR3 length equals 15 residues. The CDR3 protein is CASSLPPGQGYGYTF. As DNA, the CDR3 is TGTGCCAGCAGCTTACCCCCGGGACAGGGATATGGCTACACCTTC.

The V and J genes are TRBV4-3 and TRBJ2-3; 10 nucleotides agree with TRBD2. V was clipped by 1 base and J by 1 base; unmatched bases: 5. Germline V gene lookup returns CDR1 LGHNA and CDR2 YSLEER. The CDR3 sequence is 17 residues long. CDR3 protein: CASSQGFTSGGTDTQYF. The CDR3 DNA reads TGCGCCAGCAGCCAAGGGTTTACTAGCGGGGGCACAGATACGCAGTATTTT.

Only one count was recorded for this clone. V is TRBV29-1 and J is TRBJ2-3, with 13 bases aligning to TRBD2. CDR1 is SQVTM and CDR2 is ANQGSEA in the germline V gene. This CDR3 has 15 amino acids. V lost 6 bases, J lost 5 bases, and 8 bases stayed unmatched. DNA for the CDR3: TGCAGCGTAATCGGACTAGCGGGGGCCGTAGATACGCAGTATTTT. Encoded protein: CSVIGLAGAVDTQYF.

The CDR3 is CASSRGGAPTTEAFF. CDR3 nucleotides: TGCGCCAGCAGCCGGGGAGGGGCGCCTACGACTGAAGCTTTCTTT. The rearrangement joins TRBV4-3 to TRBJ1-1; D might be TRBD1 (5 bases). From germline, CDR1 is LGHNA and CDR2 YSLEER. V was cut by 4 bases and J by 5 bases, with 17 bases left in between. The CDR3 runs to 15 residues.

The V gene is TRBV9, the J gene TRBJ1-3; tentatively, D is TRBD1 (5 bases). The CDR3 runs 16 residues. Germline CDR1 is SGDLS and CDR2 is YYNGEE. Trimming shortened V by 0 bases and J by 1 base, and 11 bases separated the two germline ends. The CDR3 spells CASSVGGEGSGNTIYF. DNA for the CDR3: TGTGCCAGCAGCGTAGGGGGGGAGGGTTCTGGAAACACCATATATTTT.

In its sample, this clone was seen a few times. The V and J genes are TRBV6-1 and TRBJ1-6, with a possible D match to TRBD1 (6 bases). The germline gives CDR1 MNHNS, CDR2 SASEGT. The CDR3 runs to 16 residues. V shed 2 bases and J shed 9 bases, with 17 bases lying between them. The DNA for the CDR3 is TGTGCCAGCAGTGAACTAGGGGGGGCCGGCGGTTCACCCCTCCACTTT. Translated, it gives CASSELGGAGGSPLHF.

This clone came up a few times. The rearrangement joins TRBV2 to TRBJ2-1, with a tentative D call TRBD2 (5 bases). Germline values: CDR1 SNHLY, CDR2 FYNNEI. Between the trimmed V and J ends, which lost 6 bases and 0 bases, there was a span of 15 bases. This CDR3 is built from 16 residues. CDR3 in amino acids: CASRTGRPSSYNEQFF. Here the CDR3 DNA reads TGTGCCAGCAGGACGGGAAGACCCTCCTCCTACAATGAGCAGTTCTTC.

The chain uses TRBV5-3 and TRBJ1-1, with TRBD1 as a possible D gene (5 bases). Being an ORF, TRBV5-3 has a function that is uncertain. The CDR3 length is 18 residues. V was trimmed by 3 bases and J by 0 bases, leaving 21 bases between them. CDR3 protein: CARSSIDSSESMNTEAFF. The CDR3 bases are TGTGCCAGAAGCTCGATTGACAGTTCCGAATCTATGAACACTGAAGCTTTCTTT.

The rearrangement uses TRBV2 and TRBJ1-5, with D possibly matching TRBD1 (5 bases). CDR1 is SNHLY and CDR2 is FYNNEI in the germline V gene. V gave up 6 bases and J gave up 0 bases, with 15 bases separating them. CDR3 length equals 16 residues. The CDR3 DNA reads TGTGCCAGCAGCCCCAGGGCGGCTACTAGCAATCAGCCCCAGCATTTT. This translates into CASSPRAATSNQPQHF. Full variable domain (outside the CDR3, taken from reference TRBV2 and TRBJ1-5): EPEVTQTPSHQVTQMGQEVILRCVPISNHLYFYWYRQILGQKVEFLVSFYNNEISEKSEIFDDQFSVERPDGSNFTLKIRSTKLEDSAMYFCASSPRAATSNQPQHFGDGTRLSIL.

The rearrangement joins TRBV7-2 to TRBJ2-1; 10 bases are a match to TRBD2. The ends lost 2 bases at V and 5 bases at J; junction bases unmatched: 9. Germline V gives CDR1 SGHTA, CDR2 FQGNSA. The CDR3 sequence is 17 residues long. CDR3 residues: CASSLSLLAGRNNEQFF. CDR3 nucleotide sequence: TGTGCCAGCAGCTTATCACTACTAGCGGGGAGGAACAATGAGCAGTTCTTC. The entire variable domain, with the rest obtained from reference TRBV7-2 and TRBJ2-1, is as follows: GAGVSQSPSNKVTEKGKDVELRCDPISGHTALYWYRQSLGQGLEFLIYFQGNSAPDKSGLPSDRFSAERTGGSVSTLTIQRTQQEDSAVYLCASSLSLLAGRNNEQFFGPGTRLTVL.

The CDR3 DNA reads TGTGCCAGCAGACCGGACACCTACACCGGGGAGCTGTTTTTT. Its translation is CASRPDTYTGELFF. This chain joins TRBV5-5 and TRBJ2-2, with D possibly TRBD1 on 5 matching bases. Germline V gene lookup returns CDR1 SGHKS and CDR2 YYEKEE (reference sequence). The CDR3 loop spans 14 amino acids. Trimming removed 5 bases from V and 3 bases from J, with 11 bases in between. The full variable domain, rest sourced from reference TRBV5-5 and TRBJ2-2, is DAGVTQSPTHLIKTRGQQVTLRCSPISGHKSVSWYQQVLGQGPQFIFQYYEKEERGRGNFPDRFSARQFPNYSSELNVNALLLGDSALYLCASRPDTYTGELFFGEGSRLTVL.

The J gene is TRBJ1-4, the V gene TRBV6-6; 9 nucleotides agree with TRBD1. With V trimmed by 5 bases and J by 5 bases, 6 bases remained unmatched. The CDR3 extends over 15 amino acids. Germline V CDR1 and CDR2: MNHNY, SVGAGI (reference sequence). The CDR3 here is CASSTSGTGNEKLFF. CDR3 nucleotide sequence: TGTGCCAGCAGTACCTCCGGGACAGGGAATGAAAAACTGTTTTTT.

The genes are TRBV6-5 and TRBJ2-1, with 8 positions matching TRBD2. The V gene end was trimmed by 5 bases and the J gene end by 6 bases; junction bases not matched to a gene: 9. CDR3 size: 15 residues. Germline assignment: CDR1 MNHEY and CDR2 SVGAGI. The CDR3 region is CASSPKRLAGNEQFF. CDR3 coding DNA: TGTGCCAGCAGTCCGAAGCGGCTAGCGGGCAATGAGCAGTTCTTC.

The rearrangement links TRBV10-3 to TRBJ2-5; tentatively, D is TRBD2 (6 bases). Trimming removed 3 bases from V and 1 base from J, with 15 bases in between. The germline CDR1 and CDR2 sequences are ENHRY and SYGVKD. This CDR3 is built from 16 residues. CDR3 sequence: CAISDSGKRLQETQYF. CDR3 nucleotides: TGTGCCATCAGTGATAGCGGAAAGAGGCTCCAAGAGACCCAGTACTTC.

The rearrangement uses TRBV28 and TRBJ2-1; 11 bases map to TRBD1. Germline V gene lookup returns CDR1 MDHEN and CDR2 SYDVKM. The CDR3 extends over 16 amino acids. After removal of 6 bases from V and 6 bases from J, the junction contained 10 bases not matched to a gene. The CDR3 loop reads CASSRGDRGVSNEQFF. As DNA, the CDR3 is TGTGCCAGCAGCCGGGGGGACAGGGGGGTTAGCAATGAGCAGTTCTTC.

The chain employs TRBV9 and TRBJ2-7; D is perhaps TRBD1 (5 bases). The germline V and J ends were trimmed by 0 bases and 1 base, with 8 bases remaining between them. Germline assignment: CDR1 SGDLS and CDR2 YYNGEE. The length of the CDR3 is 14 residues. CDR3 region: CASSVGGKSYEQYF. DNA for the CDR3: TGTGCCAGCAGCGTAGGGGGCAAGTCCTACGAGCAGTACTTC.

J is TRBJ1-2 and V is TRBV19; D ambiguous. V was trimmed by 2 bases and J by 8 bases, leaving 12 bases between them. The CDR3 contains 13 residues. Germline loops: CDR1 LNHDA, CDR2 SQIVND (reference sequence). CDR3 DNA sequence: TGTGCCAGTAGTATACGAGTGAGCCGCGGCTACACCTTC. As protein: CASSIRVSRGYTF. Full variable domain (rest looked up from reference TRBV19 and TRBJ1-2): DGGITQSPKYLFRKEGQNVTLSCEQNLNHDAMYWYRQDPGQGLRLIYYSQIVNDFQKGDIAEGYSVSREKKESFPLTVTSAQKNPTAFYLCASSIRVSRGYTFGSGTRLTVV.

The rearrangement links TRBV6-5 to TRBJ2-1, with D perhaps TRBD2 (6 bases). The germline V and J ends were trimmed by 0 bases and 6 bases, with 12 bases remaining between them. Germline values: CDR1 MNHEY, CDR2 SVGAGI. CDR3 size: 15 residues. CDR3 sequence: CASSYSTAGRNEQFF. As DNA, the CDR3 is TGTGCCAGCAGTTACTCGACTGCGGGGCGCAATGAGCAGTTCTTC.

The DNA of the CDR3 is TGTGCCAGCAGCGAAGAGGACAGGGGAAATTCACCCCTCCACTTT. Its translation is CASSEEDRGNSPLHF. The chain has TRBV9 and TRBJ1-6; TRBD1 aligns across 9 bases. This CDR3 is built from 15 residues. The germline V gene has CDR1 SGDLS and CDR2 YYNGEE. The J segment lost 7 bases and the V segment lost 3 bases, leaving 5 bases of the junction unmatched.

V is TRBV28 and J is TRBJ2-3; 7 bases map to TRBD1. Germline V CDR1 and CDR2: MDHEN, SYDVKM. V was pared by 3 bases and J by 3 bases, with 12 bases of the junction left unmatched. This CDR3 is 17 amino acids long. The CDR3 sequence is CASSFSVPTGRTDTQYF. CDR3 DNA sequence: TGTGCCAGCAGTTTCTCAGTACCGACAGGGCGGACAGATACGCAGTATTTT.

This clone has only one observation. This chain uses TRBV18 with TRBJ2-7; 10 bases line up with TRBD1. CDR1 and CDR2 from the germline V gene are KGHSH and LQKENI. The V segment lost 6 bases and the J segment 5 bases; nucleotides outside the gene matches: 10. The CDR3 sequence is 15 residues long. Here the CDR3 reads CASSLGTGASDEQYF. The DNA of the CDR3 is TGTGCCAGCTCCCTCGGGACAGGGGCTTCCGACGAGCAGTACTTC.

The CDR3 sequence: CGFWTAGEQFF. The DNA of the CDR3 is TGCGGTTTTTGGACGGCGGGTGAGCAGTTCTTC. The chain is built from TRBV29-1 and TRBJ2-1, with D perhaps matching TRBD2 (5 bases). There are 11 residues in the CDR3. Germline values: CDR1 SQVTM, CDR2 ANQGSEA.

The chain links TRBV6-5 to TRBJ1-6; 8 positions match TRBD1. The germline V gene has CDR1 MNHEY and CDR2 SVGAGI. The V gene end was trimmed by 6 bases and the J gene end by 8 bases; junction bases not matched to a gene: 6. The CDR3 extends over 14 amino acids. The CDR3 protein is CASRTGQGYSPLHF. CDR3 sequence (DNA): TGTGCCAGCAGGACCGGACAGGGTTATTCACCCCTCCACTTT.

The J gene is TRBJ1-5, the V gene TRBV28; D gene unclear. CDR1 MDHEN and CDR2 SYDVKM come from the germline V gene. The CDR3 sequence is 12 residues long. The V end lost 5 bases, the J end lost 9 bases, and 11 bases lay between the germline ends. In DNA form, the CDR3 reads TGTGCCAGCAGTCCCGTCGGTGGGCCCCAGCATTTT. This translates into CASSPVGGPQHF.

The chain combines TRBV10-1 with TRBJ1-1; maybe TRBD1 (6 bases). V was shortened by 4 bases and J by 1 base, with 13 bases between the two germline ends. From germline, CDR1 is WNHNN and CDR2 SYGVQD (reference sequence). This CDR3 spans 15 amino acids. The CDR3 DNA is TGCGCCAGCAGTGCCACCAGGGGACCGAACACTGAAGCTTTCTTT. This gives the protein CASSATRGPNTEAFF.